This T cell receptor beta chain derives from a study of cytomegalovirus exposure and HLA in healthy donors. Findings and caveats of the study: Most subjects had HLA-A and HLA-B alleles reportedly predicted accurately by TCR beta sequences. Earlier analysis found most TCR beta V segments productive about 87% or about 30% of the time.

Worth noting for this clone: Antigen unknown.

PCR amplification relied on 60 Vbeta primers (plus 13 Jbeta primers). Repertoires were generated with immunoSEQ multiplex PCR, while TCRdb's copy carries only in-frame clones and drops some. The table lists approximately 120,000 clones, about 75% of them singletons. The ends were cut back, 5 bases at V and 5 bases at J, with 10 bases in the middle. This CDR3 is built from 14 residues. Germline CDR1 is SGHVS and CDR2 is FNYEAQ. Sequenced sample: PBMCs. This clonotype was obtained from a woman between 40 and 50 years old in good health and CMV-seropositive. The V and J genes are TRBV7-6 and TRBJ1-6, with D maybe TRBD1 (5 bases). The CDR3 DNA follows: TGTGCCAGCAGCAAGACAGTGAATAATTCACCCCTCCACTTT. It codes for CASSKTVNNSPLHF.